This T cell receptor (beta chain) was found in a study of cytomegalovirus exposure and HLA in healthy donors. With regard to this clone: The antigen is undetermined.

The PCR was carried out with 60 Vbeta primers and 13 Jbeta primers. Using immunoSEQ multiplex PCR, the repertoire was profiled, and TCRdb retains in-frame clones only, with some absent. The sample has about 190,000 clones, 75% to 90% seen once. Study-wide results and limits: Among TCR beta chains of equal frequency, HLA-associated ones were more clonally expanded in a later analysis. Associated with HLA alleles at 0.05 false discovery rate in a later analysis were 16,951 TCR beta sequences. In presence/absence analyses, roughly uniform sequencing depth across donors was assumed.

The source of this sequence is a woman aged 45 to 65 in good health and CMV-seropositive. The specimen sequenced was PBMCs.

As DNA, the CDR3 is TGTGCCAGTAGTATGATGACAGGGAGGCGTTACGAGCAGTACTTC. Translated: CASSMMTGRRYEQYF. This chain joins TRBV19 and TRBJ2-7; perhaps TRBD1 as D (7 bases). Germline V lookup: CDR1 LNHDA, CDR2 SQIVND (reference sequence). Trimming took 3 bases from V and 4 from J, leaving 16 bases between them. This CDR3 has 15 residues.